The 18 T cell receptor beta chains below all came from one sample that was sequenced in a study of blood T cell repertoires in COVID-19. Repertoires were generated with immunoSEQ multiplex PCR, while TCRdb's copy carries only in-frame clones and drops some. The data hold about 210,000 clones, with almost 85% observed a single time. Sequencing used peripheral blood. The source is a woman in her 40s with acute or convalescent COVID-19.

The CDR3 reads CAWSRAGDGNTIYF. In DNA, the CDR3 is TGTGCCTGGAGTAGGGCAGGGGATGGAAACACCATATATTTT. The chain employs TRBV30 and TRBJ1-3, with D possibly being TRBD1 (6 bases). Trimming removed 2 bases from V and 3 bases from J, with 11 bases in between. The CDR3 has 14 residues. Germline V gene sequence: CDR1 GTSNPN, CDR2 SVGIG (reference sequence). Combining the CDR3 with reference TRBV30 and TRBJ1-3 gives the whole variable domain SQTIHQWPATLVQPVGSPLSLECTVEGTSNPNLYWYRQAAGRGLQLLFYSVGIGQISSEVPQNLSASRPQDRQFILSSKKLLLSDSGFYLCAWSRAGDGNTIYFGEGSWLTVV.

The chain recombines TRBV2 with TRBJ1-2, with no clear D. CDR1 is SNHLY, CDR2 FYNNEI, per germline. The CDR3 runs 16 residues. The V and J ends lost 2 bases and 7 bases respectively, with 20 bases between them. DNA of the CDR3: TGTGCCAGCAGTGAATCGCAGGCCTTCACCCCATTTGGCTACACCTTC. Its translation: CASSESQAFTPFGYTF.

The chain has TRBV9 and TRBJ2-5, with 8 bases matching TRBD2. Germline assignment: CDR1 SGDLS and CDR2 YYNGEE. V was pared by 0 bases and J by 5 bases, with 9 bases of the junction left unmatched. This CDR3 has 16 residues. The CDR3 loop is CASSVELAGGGETQYF. CDR3 in DNA: TGTGCCAGCAGCGTAGAACTTGCGGGAGGAGGGGAGACCCAGTACTTC.

This rearrangement joins TRBV28 to TRBJ2-7, with TRBD1 identical over 8 bases. This CDR3 spans 13 amino acids. In germline, CDR1 is MDHEN, CDR2 SYDVKM. V trimming: 6 bases; J trimming: 3 bases; junction bases outside the gene matches: 4. As DNA, the CDR3 is TGTGCCAGCAGGCCGACAGGGGACTACGAGCAGTACTTC. This encodes CASRPTGDYEQYF. Supplemented by reference TRBV28 and TRBJ2-7, the full variable domain reads DVKVTQSSRYLVKRTGEKVFLECVQDMDHENMFWYRQDPGLGLRLIYFSYDVKMKEKGDIPEGYSVSREKKERFSLILESASTNQTSMYLCASRPTGDYEQYFGPGTRLTVT.

The chain combines TRBV5-1 with TRBJ2-5, with TRBD2 matching over 7 bases. Germline V gives CDR1 SGHRS, CDR2 YFSETQ. The CDR3 totals 14 residues. V trimming: 2 bases; J trimming: 3 bases; junction bases outside the gene matches: 4. The CDR3 reads CASSFLTSKETQYF. The CDR3 DNA follows: TGCGCCAGCAGCTTTTTGACTAGCAAAGAGACCCAGTACTTC.

As regards this clone: Other DNA sequences in this sample translate to the same CDR3. The genes are TRBV6-5 and TRBJ2-2, with D unclear. V was shortened by 0 bases and J by 2 bases, with 4 bases between the two germline ends. CDR3 size: 14 residues. The germline V gene encodes CDR1 MNHEY and CDR2 SVGAGI. The CDR3 DNA reads as TGTGCCAGCAGTTACTCCTCTAACACCGGGGAGCTGTTTTTT. Its protein product is CASSYSSNTGELFF.

The genes are TRBV27 and TRBJ1-4; 9 nucleotides match TRBD1. V lost 5 bases and J lost 6; bases outside the gene matches: 4. The CDR3 length is 14 residues. From germline, CDR1 is MNHEY and CDR2 SMNVEV (reference sequence). CDR3 in DNA: TGTGCCAGCAGTAACACAGGGGGCGATGAAAAACTGTTTTTT. Translating gives CASSNTGGDEKLFF.

V and J are TRBV7-3 and TRBJ2-1, with TRBD2 identical over 9 bases. The CDR3 is 17 residues long. Germline V gene data show CDR1 as SGHTA and CDR2 as FQGTGA. The ends lost 4 bases at V and 7 bases at J; junction bases unmatched: 14. CDR3 amino acids: CASSSTIFRGGVNEQFF. The CDR3 nucleotides are TGTGCCAGCAGCTCCACTATCTTCCGCGGGGGGGTGAATGAGCAGTTCTTC.

The chain is built from TRBV6-2 or TRBV6-3 and TRBJ2-1; D possibly corresponds to TRBD1 (5 bases). CDR3 length: 15 residues. Germline V gives CDR1 MNHEY, CDR2 SVGEGT. Trimming left V 1 base short and J 7 bases short, with 14 bases between. The CDR3 coding sequence is TGTGCCAGCAGTTACTTTTTGGGGCCCGGTAATGAGCAGTTCTTC. Translated: CASSYFLGPGNEQFF.

Here the CDR3 reads CASSSRPGGASYNEQFF. CDR3 DNA: TGCGCCAGCAGCTCCCGCCCCGGGGGAGCCTCCTACAATGAGCAGTTCTTC. The V call is TRBV5-1, the J call TRBJ2-1, with D tentatively TRBD2 (6 bases). The germline V gene has CDR1 SGHRS and CDR2 YFSETQ. The CDR3 loop spans 17 amino acids. Trimming removed 3 bases at V and 0 bases at J, with 16 bases between.

The chain joins TRBV6-5 to TRBJ1-1; possible D gene TRBD1, 6 bases. This CDR3 is 13 amino acids long. The V end was cut by 6 bases, the J end by 8 bases, with 16 bases between. The germline CDR1 and CDR2 sequences are MNHEY and SVGAGI. CDR3 nucleotide sequence: TGTGCCAGCAGGATAGACAGGCCGGCCGAAGCTTTCTTT. It is translated as CASRIDRPAEAFF.

This rearrangement joins TRBV5-1 to TRBJ1-3; weak D call: TRBD1 (5 bases). Germline V lookup: CDR1 SGHRS, CDR2 YFSETQ. Trimming left V 4 bases short and J 0 bases short, with 14 bases between. The CDR3 has 16 amino acids. The CDR3 reads CASSPLRDFSGNTIYF. The DNA for the CDR3 is TGCGCCAGCAGCCCCCTCCGGGACTTCTCTGGAAACACCATATATTTT.

With regard to this clone: Mismatch with germline at one junction end may stem from a read error. The chain is built from TRBV6-5 and TRBJ1-2, with D unresolved. Germline V gene sequence: CDR1 MNHEY, CDR2 SVGAGI. The CDR3 sequence is 16 residues long. CDR3 amino acids: CASSYRKTGSNHGYTF. For the CDR3, the DNA is TGTGCCAGCAGTTACCGAAAAACGGGGTCTAACCATGGCTACACCTTC.

The chain recombines TRBV27 with TRBJ2-7, with TRBD1 matching over 10 bases. The germline V gene has CDR1 MNHEY and CDR2 SMNVEV (reference sequence). The CDR3 contains 15 residues. Germline trimming cut 7 bases from V and 2 bases from J; bases unmatched to any gene: 8. In nucleotides, the CDR3 is TGTGCCAGCAAACGGGGACAGGGGAGTCCCTACGAGCAGTACTTC. Amino acid sequence: CASKRGQGSPYEQYF.

This sequence joins TRBV2 and TRBJ2-5; no definite D call. Germline V gene sequence: CDR1 SNHLY, CDR2 FYNNEI. V was trimmed by 8 bases and J by 1 base, leaving 8 bases between them. The CDR3 consists of 12 residues. CDR3 in amino acids: CASQRSQETQYF. The DNA for the CDR3 is TGTGCCAGCCAGAGGAGCCAAGAGACCCAGTACTTC.

The V gene is TRBV24-1, the J gene TRBJ2-7; 7 bases agree with TRBD2. From germline, CDR1 is KGHDR and CDR2 SFDVKD. This CDR3 is 15 amino acids long. Losses at the gene ends were 4 bases for V and 4 bases for J; bases not matched to a gene: 9. This chain's CDR3 is CATSDPWGGKYEQYF. DNA for the CDR3: TGTGCCACCAGTGACCCGTGGGGGGGGAAATACGAGCAGTACTTC.

This rearrangement joins TRBV4-2 to TRBJ2-7; TRBD1 aligns across 10 bases. Germline V CDR1 and CDR2: LGHNA, YNFKEQ. The CDR3 covers 17 residues. The V and J ends lost 2 bases and 5 bases, in that order; junction bases with no gene match: 12. The CDR3 DNA reads TGTGCCAGCAGCCAACCTGGGACAGGGGCCGGTTCCCACGAGCAGTACTTC. Translating gives CASSQPGTGAGSHEQYF.

The J gene is TRBJ2-7, the V gene TRBV12-3 or TRBV12-4; D might be TRBD1 (6 bases). Trimming shortened V by 5 bases and J by 2 bases, and 10 bases separated the two germline ends. The CDR3 consists of 13 residues. This CDR3 is CASSPGVPYEQYF. CDR3 coding DNA: TGTGCCAGCAGTCCAGGGGTTCCCTACGAGCAGTACTTC.